This T cell receptor beta chain was found in a study of T cell responses to AZD1222 COVID-19 vaccine. As concerns this clone: Antigen unknown.

Sequencing used immunoSEQ multiplex PCR; TCRdb keeps in-frame clones, though not all of them. The repertoire holds 35,000 to 45,000 clones, with less than 85% as singletons. Overall study findings and caveats: Distributed over spike, vaccine-associated CD4 TCRs predominated at 160-218 and 743-854. All repertoire sampling was performed exclusively after the peak T cell response. A rise in Spike-specific TCR breadth and depth followed two AZD1222 doses. Just a handful of AZD1222 recipients were seropositive at baseline.

Germline trimming cut 5 bases from V and 7 bases from J; bases unmatched to any gene: 12. CDR3 length: 17 amino acids. Germline loops: CDR1 KGHSH, CDR2 LQKENI. The sequence came from an adult in good health. The specimen was peripheral blood, collected on day 0 of AZD1222 vaccination. The chain couples TRBV18 to TRBJ1-5; 12 bases fit TRBD1. CDR3 DNA: TGTGCCAGCTCATCCGGGACAGGGGGCGCCACGGGACAGCCCCAGCATTTT. Translating it yields CASSSGTGGATGQPQHF.